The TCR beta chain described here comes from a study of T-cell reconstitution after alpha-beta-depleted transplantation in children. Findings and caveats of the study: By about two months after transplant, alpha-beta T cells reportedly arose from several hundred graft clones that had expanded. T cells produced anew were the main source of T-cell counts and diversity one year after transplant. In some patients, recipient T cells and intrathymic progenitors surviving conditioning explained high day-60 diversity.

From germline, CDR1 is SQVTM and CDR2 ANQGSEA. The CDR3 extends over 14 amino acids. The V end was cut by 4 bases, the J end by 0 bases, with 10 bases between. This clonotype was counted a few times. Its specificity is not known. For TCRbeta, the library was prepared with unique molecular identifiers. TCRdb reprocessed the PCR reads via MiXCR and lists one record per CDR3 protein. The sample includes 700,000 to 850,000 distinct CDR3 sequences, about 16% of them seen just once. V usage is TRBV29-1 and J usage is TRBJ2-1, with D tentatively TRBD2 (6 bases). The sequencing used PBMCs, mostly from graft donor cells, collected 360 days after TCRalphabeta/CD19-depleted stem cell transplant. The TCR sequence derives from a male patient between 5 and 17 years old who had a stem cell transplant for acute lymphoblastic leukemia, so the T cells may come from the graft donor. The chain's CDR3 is CSVAAGLSYNEQFF. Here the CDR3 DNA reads TGCAGCGTTGCGGCGGGACTCTCCTACAATGAGCAGTTCTTC.